Following are 28 T cell receptor beta chains from one sample sequenced in a study of blood T cells in healthy people across ages. The authors ran a second PCR of about 6 to 12 cycles using a sample-barcoded 5' primer and a J-beta primer mix. TCRdb recomputed calls from the 5' RACE reads with MiXCR, one row per CDR3 protein. Altogether some 1.5 million distinct CDR3 sequences are present, roughly 27% being singletons, with the ten largest covering about 7.7%. The sample consisted of blood. The receptors shown here come from a woman aged 25-40 years in good health.

The chain carries TRBV20-1 and TRBJ1-5, with unresolved D. Trimming left V 6 bases short and J 2 bases short, with 11 bases between. This CDR3 region has 13 residues. CDR1 and CDR2 from the germline V gene are DFQATT and SNEGSKA (reference sequence). In nucleotides, the CDR3 is TGCAGTGCCGGCGGGAAGGGCAATCAGCCCCAGCATTTT. Protein product: CSAGGKGNQPQHF.

This clonotype was counted at least ten times. The CDR3 protein is CSVGRTDYGYTF. CDR3 bases: TGCAGCGTTGGTCGGACGGACTATGGCTACACCTTC. The chain carries TRBV29-1 and TRBJ1-2; no firm D call. CDR3 length: 12 residues. V dropped 4 bases and J dropped 3 bases, with 9 bases sitting between them. Germline assignment: CDR1 SQVTM and CDR2 ANQGSEA.

The gene calls are TRBV20-1 and TRBJ1-1; no clear D. The CDR3 spans 13 residues. The V and J ends lost 7 bases and 1 base respectively, with 13 bases between them. Germline V lookup: CDR1 DFQATT, CDR2 SNEGSKA (reference sequence). The CDR3 spells CSDTPLPNTEAFF. For the CDR3, the DNA is TGCAGTGATACCCCACTACCGAACACTGAAGCTTTCTTT.

The V call is TRBV9, the J call TRBJ2-1, with a weak D call TRBD2 (5 bases). The V end lost 0 bases, the J end lost 9 bases, and 13 bases lay between the germline ends. This CDR3 has 14 amino acids. The germline gives CDR1 SGDLS, CDR2 YYNGEE. This CDR3 reads CASSVVGSVSEQFF. The CDR3 nucleotides read TGTGCCAGCAGCGTAGTTGGTAGCGTAAGTGAGCAGTTCTTC.

This clonotype was found many times. The gene calls are TRBV20-1 and TRBJ2-7, with a tentative D call TRBD1 (5 bases). There are 11 residues in the CDR3. V gave up 5 bases and J gave up 7 bases, with 12 bases separating them. CDR1 is DFQATT, CDR2 SNEGSKA, per germline (reference sequence). The CDR3 is CSAGALGEQYF. The CDR3 DNA is TGCAGTGCTGGGGCCTTAGGGGAGCAGTACTTC.

This rearrangement joins TRBV6-1 to TRBJ1-5; D unresolved. The germline V gene encodes CDR1 MNHNS and CDR2 SASEGT. Trimming removed 5 bases at V and 7 bases at J, with 12 bases between. CDR3 length: 13 residues. CDR3 DNA sequence: TGTGCCAGCAGTATCGAGGTAGGGCAGCCCCAGCATTTT. It is translated as CASSIEVGQPQHF.

For this clonotype: At one end the junction does not follow the germline gene, possibly because of a read error. V gene TRBV10-3 combines with J gene TRBJ2-1, with 8 bases fitting TRBD2. This CDR3 has 14 amino acids. Per the germline V gene, CDR1 is ENHRY and CDR2 is SYGVKD. The CDR3 bases are TGTGCCATCAGTGATAAGCGGGAGCGGAATGAGCAGTTGTTC. Translation: CAISDKRERNEQLF.

This clonotype appeared a few times. This rearrangement joins TRBV14 to TRBJ2-1, with D perhaps matching TRBD2 (5 bases). The CDR3 loop spans 13 amino acids. Trimming stripped 0 bases from V and 9 bases from J, with 9 bases between. Germline values: CDR1 SGHDN, CDR2 FVKESK. As DNA, the CDR3 is TGTGCCAGCAGCCAAGATAGGGCGGGTGAGCAGTTCTTC. Amino acid sequence: CASSQDRAGEQFF. Filled out from reference TRBV14 and TRBJ2-1, the complete variable domain reads EAGVTQFPSHSVIEKGQTVTLRCDPISGHDNLYWYRRVMGKEIKFLLHFVKESKQDESGMPNNRFLAERTGGTYSTLKVQPAELEDSGVYFCASSQDRAGEQFFGPGTRLTVL.

This clonotype was observed a few times. This chain connects TRBV5-1 to TRBJ1-1; D is ambiguous. CDR1 is SGHRS, CDR2 YFSETQ, per germline. V was pared by 3 bases and J by 0 bases, with 9 bases between. The CDR3 runs 14 residues. This CDR3 reads CASSSWTVNTEAFF. The CDR3 bases are TGCGCCAGCAGCTCCTGGACGGTGAACACTGAAGCTTTCTTT.

This clonotype was detected ten times or more. V is TRBV15 and J is TRBJ2-7; D uncertain. V was trimmed by 4 bases and J by 2 bases, leaving 3 bases between them. Germline values: CDR1 LNHNV, CDR2 YYDKDF (reference sequence). The CDR3 is made up of 11 amino acids. The CDR3 here is CATSNTYEQYF. CDR3 sequence (DNA): TGTGCCACCAGCAATACCTACGAGCAGTACTTC.

This clonotype was observed a handful of times. This chain joins TRBV7-2 and TRBJ2-3, with TRBD2 matching over 14 bases. This CDR3 is built from 17 residues. The germline V gene has CDR1 SGHTA and CDR2 FQGNSA. The junction had 11 bases not matched to a gene; V was cut back by 5 bases and J by 7 bases. The CDR3 spells CASSPPGLAGEPNTQYF. In DNA, the CDR3 is TGTGCCAGCAGCCCGCCGGGACTAGCGGGAGAACCGAATACGCAGTATTTT. Supplemented by reference TRBV7-2 and TRBJ2-3, the full variable domain reads GAGVSQSPSNKVTEKGKDVELRCDPISGHTALYWYRQSLGQGLEFLIYFQGNSAPDKSGLPSDRFSAERTGGSVSTLTIQRTQQEDSAVYLCASSPPGLAGEPNTQYFGPGTRLTVL.

In this sample, this clonotype turned up a few times. The chain employs TRBV11-3 and TRBJ2-1, with TRBD2 as a possible D gene (6 bases). The V gene's germline CDR1 is SGHNT and CDR2 YENEEA. The CDR3 totals 14 residues. The germline V and J ends were trimmed by 4 bases and 5 bases, with 12 bases remaining between them. The CDR3 DNA is TGTGCCAGCAGCTCCCGGGACTCAGACAATGAGCAGTTCTTC. Translating gives CASSSRDSDNEQFF.

The chain uses TRBV11-2 and TRBJ2-1; tentatively, D is TRBD1 (6 bases). The CDR3 is 12 residues long. The germline CDR1 and CDR2 sequences are SGHAT and FQNNGV. Trimming stripped 3 bases from V and 12 bases from J, with 12 bases between. The CDR3 DNA follows: TGTGCCAGCAGCTTCGGACAGACGGTGCAGTTCTTC. Its translation: CASSFGQTVQFF.

This clonotype showed up just a few times. The V and J genes are TRBV10-3 and TRBJ2-5; the D is unclear. V lost 0 bases, J lost 2 bases, and 13 bases lay in between. Germline V gene lookup returns CDR1 ENHRY and CDR2 SYGVKD. This CDR3 has 16 residues. CDR3 protein: CAISESLGLGQETQYF. The CDR3 region has the DNA TGTGCCATCAGTGAGTCGTTAGGCCTCGGGCAAGAGACCCAGTACTTC.

This clonotype occurred once. It may be a read error: a sequence one base away is much more abundant. This chain uses TRBV7-9 with TRBJ2-5; 11 bases are shared with TRBD2. Germline V gene lookup returns CDR1 SEHNR and CDR2 FQNEAQ (reference sequence). The CDR3 totals 16 residues. The J segment lost 2 bases and the V segment lost 0 bases, leaving 2 bases of the junction unmatched. The CDR3 sequence is CASSLATSGVQETQYF. The CDR3 DNA reads as TGTGCCAGCAGCTTAGCGACTAGCGGGGTTCAAGAGACCCAGTACTTC.

This clonotype has only a few counts. The V call is TRBV5-1, the J call TRBJ2-5; 7 bases line up with TRBD2. CDR1 SGHRS and CDR2 YFSETQ come from the germline V gene. Germline trimming cut 0 bases from V and 1 base from J; bases unmatched to any gene: 9. This CDR3 spans 17 amino acids. CDR3 protein: CASSLVGRGYLQETQYF. CDR3 bases: TGCGCCAGCAGCTTGGTGGGGAGGGGATACCTCCAAGAGACCCAGTACTTC.

The chain has TRBV5-4 and TRBJ2-1; D is ambiguous. Germline CDR1 and CDR2: SGHNT and YYREEE (reference sequence). The CDR3 runs to 15 residues. V was pared by 4 bases and J by 3 bases, with 14 bases between. CDR3 DNA sequence: TGTGCCAGCAGCCCAGAGCCCTCAAACTACAATGAGCAGTTCTTC. This sequence encodes CASSPEPSNYNEQFF.

This clonotype was seen a few times. The chain combines TRBV14 with TRBJ1-1; D perhaps matches TRBD1 (6 bases). The germline CDR1 and CDR2 sequences are SGHDN and FVKESK. CDR3 size: 14 residues. The V gene lost 0 bases and the J gene lost 6 bases, with 11 bases spanning the gap. The CDR3 spells CASSQDRYRAEAFF. The CDR3 nucleotides are TGTGCCAGCAGCCAAGATCGGTACAGGGCTGAAGCTTTCTTT.

This clonotype appeared many times. The junction departs from germline at one end; a sequencing error may be responsible. The rearrangement uses TRBV5-1 and TRBJ2-3, with a weak D call TRBD2 (6 bases). Per the germline V gene, CDR1 is SGHRS and CDR2 is YFSETQ. This CDR3 contains 17 residues. CDR3 bases: TGCGCCAGCAGCTTGGGCCCCATGGGTGGAGGGCTGGATACACAGTATTTT. It specifies CASSLGPMGGGLDTQYF.

V usage is TRBV24-1 and J usage is TRBJ2-1; no definite D call. The CDR3 sequence is 14 residues long. The V gene lost 1 base and the J gene lost 4 bases, with 7 bases spanning the gap. Germline loops: CDR1 KGHDR, CDR2 SFDVKD. CDR3 DNA sequence: TGTGCCACCAGTGATTTTACAGAGTACAATGAGCAGTTCTTC. Encoded protein: CATSDFTEYNEQFF.

This clonotype was observed a few times. The rearrangement joins TRBV5-5 to TRBJ2-7, with D tentatively TRBD1 (6 bases). From germline, CDR1 is SGHKS and CDR2 YYEKEE (reference sequence). This CDR3 contains 14 residues. Deletions cut 4 bases from V and 3 bases from J, with 14 bases between. CDR3 in amino acids: CASSTPQGRYEQYF. Here the CDR3 DNA reads TGTGCCAGCAGCACCCCACAGGGCCGCTACGAGCAGTACTTC. The entire variable domain, with the rest obtained from reference TRBV5-5 and TRBJ2-7, is as follows: DAGVTQSPTHLIKTRGQQVTLRCSPISGHKSVSWYQQVLGQGPQFIFQYYEKEERGRGNFPDRFSARQFPNYSSELNVNALLLGDSALYLCASSTPQGRYEQYFGPGTRLTVT.

The chain couples TRBV20-1 to TRBJ2-7; D assignment may be TRBD1 or TRBD2 (5 bases each). CDR3 length: 15 amino acids. Germline V gene data show CDR1 as DFQATT and CDR2 as SNEGSKA (reference sequence). The germline V and J ends were trimmed by 3 bases and 5 bases, with 20 bases remaining between them. CDR3 bases: TGCAGTGCTAGCCACACCAGCGGTTACAGGAACGAGCAGTACTTC. Translating gives CSASHTSGYRNEQYF.

Many counts were recorded for this clonotype. The V gene is TRBV18, the J gene TRBJ2-4; no firm D call. The CDR3 spans 16 residues. Germline V gene data show CDR1 as KGHSH and CDR2 as LQKENI. Trimming took 2 bases from V and 1 from J, leaving 12 bases between them. This CDR3 reads CASSPDQLRAKNIQYF. The CDR3 region has the DNA TGTGCCAGCTCACCAGACCAACTCCGGGCCAAAAACATTCAGTACTTC.

The rearrangement uses TRBV4-1 and TRBJ2-1; D is ambiguous. This CDR3 comprises 14 residues. Trimming took 3 bases from V and 11 from J, leaving 17 bases between them. Per the germline V gene, CDR1 is MGHRA and CDR2 is YSYEKL. CDR3 protein: CASSHGRRTTQQFF. DNA for the CDR3: TGCGCCAGCAGCCATGGCAGAAGGACGACACAGCAGTTCTTC.

Note on this clonotype: This could be a read error, since a much larger clone is one nucleotide away. The V call is TRBV15, the J call TRBJ2-7; tentative D call: TRBD2 (5 bases). The germline V gene has CDR1 LNHNV and CDR2 YYDKDF (reference sequence). The CDR3 runs 15 residues. V was pared by 0 bases and J by 2 bases, with 11 bases between. As DNA, the CDR3 is TGTGCCACCAGCAGAGATGAGGGCAGCACCTACGAGCAGTACTTC. Its protein is CATSRDEGSTYEQYF. The variable domain in full, completed from reference TRBV15 and TRBJ2-7, reads DAMVIQNPRYQVTQFGKPVTLSCSQTLNHNVMYWYQQKSSQAPKLLFHYYDKDFNNEADTPDNFQSRRPNTSFCFLDIRSPGLGDTAMYLCATSRDEGSTYEQYFGPGTRLTVT.

The chain uses TRBV10-3 and TRBJ2-1; D tentatively fits TRBD1 or TRBD2 (5 bases each). CDR3 size: 16 residues. V lost 2 bases to trimming and J lost 5 bases, with 16 bases between them. The germline V gene has CDR1 ENHRY and CDR2 SYGVKD. The CDR3 bases are TGTGCCATCAGTGAGGCCGGGACCAAACCTAACAATGAGCAGTTCTTC. Its translation is CAISEAGTKPNNEQFF.

There are a few counts of this clonotype. V gene TRBV5-5 combines with J gene TRBJ2-5, with 7 bases aligning to TRBD1. The junction had 15 bases not matched to a gene; V was cut back by 3 bases and J by 1 base. The CDR3 is 18 amino acids. The V gene's germline CDR1 is SGHKS and CDR2 YYEKEE (reference sequence). The CDR3 loop is CASSSRLIGTAAQETQYF. The CDR3 bases are TGTGCCAGCAGCTCACGACTAATTGGGACAGCAGCCCAAGAGACCCAGTACTTC.

Ten or more counts support this clonotype. The chain uses TRBV20-1 and TRBJ2-5; no definite D call. V was cut by 4 bases and J by 3 bases, with 12 bases left in between. This CDR3 spans 13 amino acids. CDR1 DFQATT and CDR2 SNEGSKA come from the germline V gene (reference sequence). The CDR3 DNA follows: TGCAGTGCTACCGACTTGCATAAAGAGACCCAGTACTTC. This sequence encodes CSATDLHKETQYF.